This T cell receptor (beta chain) is from a study of T cells in Graves' hyperthyroidism and ophthalmopathy. CDR3 size: 14 residues. The ends were cut back, 1 base at V and 7 bases at J, with 11 bases in the middle. Study conclusions and caveats: Expanded thyroid clonotypes (above 0.001) were mostly also found in blood. A model built on 13 V-J features separated ophthalmopathy from stable hyperthyroidism.

Researchers amplified the TCR beta CDR3 regions from RNA transcripts. The TCR CDR3 was amplified in a first-round RT-PCR using the HTBI primer set. MiXCR, run by TCRdb on the multiplex PCR reads, gives a single entry per CDR3 protein. The top ten clones hold just under 25% of a sample with about 350,000 distinct CDR3 sequences, about 15% of them seen once. No progression to ophthalmopathy during 18 months of follow-up defined stable disease. Hyperthyroidism was newly diagnosed in patients aged 18 to 65 (duration under 2 months). This clonotype was counted between two and nine times. What it binds is unknown.

The gene calls are TRBV12-3 or TRBV12-4 and TRBJ2-1; D ambiguous. The sequence was collected from a woman in her thirties with Graves' hyperthyroidism. Specimen: blood. The CDR3 is CASSLVGNGNEQFF. The CDR3 DNA is TGTGCCAGCAGTTTAGTTGGGAACGGGAATGAGCAGTTCTTC.